Detailed here is one TCR beta chain. V lost 4 bases to trimming and J lost 5 bases, with 14 bases between them. This CDR3 has 14 residues. Germline assignment: CDR1 MGHRA and CDR2 YSYEKL. The data originate from a study of technical replicates of blood from several donors. This table comes from immunoSEQ multiplex PCR, and its TCRdb copy is limited to in-frame clones, with some not included. The sample yields 80,000 to 95,000 clones, about 91% seen once. The chain employs TRBV4-1 and TRBJ2-5; tentatively, D is TRBD2 (5 bases). Sequenced input: T cells isolated from PBMCs. The receptor's source is a human donor in good health. The CDR3 DNA reads as TGCGCCAGCAGCCGGATCTTGGGCGGGGAGACCCAGTACTTC. Encoded protein: CASSRILGGETQYF.